The present T cell receptor beta chain was sequenced within a study of T cell changes during pregnancy in multiple sclerosis. Sequencing used immunoSEQ multiplex PCR; TCRdb keeps in-frame clones, though not all of them. The sample carries some 70,000 clones, about 91% recorded once. V was cut by 2 bases and J by 2 bases, with 8 bases left in between. CDR1 SGHVS and CDR2 FNYEAQ come from the germline V gene. CDR3 size: 14 residues. The material sequenced was peripheral blood, taken in the first trimester of pregnancy. This sequence joins TRBV7-6 and TRBJ2-3; a possible D gene is TRBD2 (6 bases). This clonotype originated in a female donor with multiple sclerosis, enrolled in a pregnancy study. CDR3 sequence: CASSLQRATDTQYF. CDR3 coding DNA: TGTGCCAGCAGCTTACAGCGGGCCACAGATACGCAGTATTTT.